Described below is a single TCR beta chain sequence and its context. This clone was recorded a few times. The clone's antigen remains unknown. No base-level quality is on record; no much larger clone is a single base apart. The data derive from a study of control samples from healthy donors and cancer patients (dated by TCRdb to the early 2020s). The library was generated by the immunoSEQ multiplex PCR assay. In TCRdb, the immuneACCESS table is reduced to in-frame sequences with V and J assigned. These tables do not hold every clone; where another copy was compared, an unresolved V gene accounts for under half, and the others remain unexplained. Counted in this sample were approximately 84,000 clones; roughly 82% of them appeared once. Around 9.1% of the sample is in the top ten clones. According to the germline V gene, CDR1 reads SNHLY and CDR2 reads FYNNEI. V loses 6 bases at its end and J loses 6 bases; junction bases beyond the gene matches: 4. Including the terminal cysteine and phenylalanine, the CDR3 comprises 13 residues. The entry retains the CDR3 DNA only, 39 bases that are in frame from base 1.

The rearrangement combines TRBV2 with TRBJ2-2; 7 bases in the middle match TRBD1. The clonotype was recovered from a woman aged 60-75 years in good health. The sequenced sample was blood. The nucleotide sequence reads as follows: TGTGCCAGCAGACGGGACAGCCCCGGGGAGCTGTTTTTT. This yields the protein CASRRDSPGELFF.